The sequence of this T cell receptor beta chain was determined in a study of cytomegalovirus exposure and HLA in healthy donors. Trimming removed 10 bases at V and 2 bases at J, with 12 bases between. The CDR3 extends over 14 amino acids. The germline gives CDR1 LNHDA, CDR2 SQIVND (reference sequence). The PCR made use of 60 Vbeta and 13 Jbeta primers. Using immunoSEQ multiplex PCR, the repertoire was profiled, and TCRdb retains in-frame clones only, with some absent. The table has hundreds of thousands of clones, 70% to 85% seen once. The source is a male donor in good health and CMV-seronegative. Sample: PBMCs. This sequence joins TRBV19 and TRBJ2-6; possible D gene TRBD2, 5 bases. The CDR3 sequence is CATEDWAGANVLTF. CDR3 sequence (DNA): TGTGCCACCGAGGACTGGGCTGGGGCCAACGTCCTGACTTTC.